The present T cell receptor (beta chain) was sequenced within a study of T cell responses to AZD1222 COVID-19 vaccine. Concerning this clone: Its antigen is not known.

The CDR3 is made up of 19 amino acids. Germline CDR1 SGHDT, CDR2 YYEEEE. Trimming removed 2 bases from V and 0 bases from J, with 20 bases in between. The assay was immunoSEQ multiplex PCR, and TCRdb's table has in-frame clones only and misses some. The sample lists about 120,000 clones; approximately 88% were seen once. Study results and caveats: Reportedly, nearly half the spike-specific TCRs target unmutated variant regions.

The chain carries TRBV5-6 and TRBJ2-2, with D possibly TRBD2 on 5 matching bases. This receptor was identified in an adult in good health. The sequences come from peripheral blood, collected on day 0 of AZD1222 vaccination. The CDR3 nucleotides read TGTGCCAGCAGCTTTGGGCCACAGTGGCTAGCCACGAACACCGGGGAGCTGTTTTTT. This gives the protein CASSFGPQWLATNTGELFF.